These 28 T cell receptor beta chains share one sample of origin, sequenced in a study of control samples from healthy donors and cancer patients. Repertoires were generated with immunoSEQ multiplex PCR, while TCRdb's copy carries only in-frame clones and drops some. The sample consists of fewer than 90,000 clones, roughly 84% of them appearing once. Sequences were obtained from blood. These receptors came from a man aged 50 to 60 in good health.

This sequence joins TRBV7-6 and TRBJ1-1; TRBD1 aligns across 7 bases. V trimming: 4 bases; J trimming: 4 bases; junction bases outside the gene matches: 6. Germline V gives CDR1 SGHVS, CDR2 FNYEAQ. This CDR3 spans 14 amino acids. The CDR3 loop reads CASSSPRQGTEAFF. The CDR3, as DNA: TGTGCCAGCAGCTCCCCTCGACAGGGCACTGAAGCTTTCTTT. The whole variable domain, remainder taken from reference TRBV7-6 and TRBJ1-1, is GAGVSQSPRYKVTKRGQDVALRCDPISGHVSLYWYRQALGQGPEFLTYFNYEAQQDKSGLPNDRFSAERPEGSISTLTIQRTEQRDSAMYRCASSSPRQGTEAFFGQGTRLTVV.

The chain is built from TRBV28 and TRBJ1-1, with D possibly TRBD1 on 5 matching bases. The germline V and J ends were trimmed by 1 base and 4 bases, with 16 bases remaining between them. Germline V gene lookup returns CDR1 MDHEN and CDR2 SYDVKM. The CDR3 sequence is 16 residues long. CDR3 loop: CASSLFGRAGSTEAFF. The CDR3 DNA reads as TGTGCCAGCAGTTTATTTGGCCGTGCAGGGTCCACTGAAGCTTTCTTT.

Here the CDR3 reads CASSSTQRTQYF. CDR3 nucleotides: TGTGCCAGCAGTTCAACCCAGAGGACCCAGTACTTC. The V and J genes are TRBV12-3 or TRBV12-4 and TRBJ2-5; D gene uncertain. The CDR3 contains 12 residues. V lost 4 bases and J lost 7, with 10 bases in between.

CDR3 loop: CASSLMASGGLSTDTQYF. Written as DNA, the CDR3 is TGTGCCAGCAGCTTAATGGCTAGCGGGGGGCTGAGCACAGATACGCAGTATTTT. The chain employs TRBV7-3 and TRBJ2-3; 11 bases line up with TRBD2. The CDR3 is 18 amino acids. Looked up from germline, CDR1 is SGHTA and CDR2 is FQGTGA. Trimming cost V 1 base and J 0 bases; bases outside gene matches: 6.

In this sample, this clone turned up many times. The chain joins TRBV5-1 to TRBJ1-5; D may be TRBD1 (5 bases). The germline V gene has CDR1 SGHRS and CDR2 YFSETQ. The CDR3 runs 15 residues. V shed 2 bases and J shed 7 bases, with 16 bases lying between them. The CDR3 coding sequence is TGCGCCAGCAGCTTCATATCTGGGGCCGGGCAGCCCCAGCATTTT. Its protein product is CASSFISGAGQPQHF.

The chain employs TRBV11-3 and TRBJ1-6, with 8 bases that match TRBD1. There are 15 residues in the CDR3. Per the germline V gene, CDR1 is SGHNT and CDR2 is YENEEA. V trimming: 4 bases; J trimming: 6 bases; junction bases outside the gene matches: 5. The CDR3 DNA reads as TGTGCCAGCAGCTCCAGGGACAGGAGTAATTCACCCCTCCACTTT. Its translation is CASSSRDRSNSPLHF.

V gene TRBV12-3 or TRBV12-4 combines with J gene TRBJ2-7; D tentatively reads TRBD1 or TRBD2 (5 bases each). The CDR3 covers 13 residues. With 6 bases removed from V and 1 base from J, the gap between germline ends came to 10 bases. The CDR3 coding sequence is TGTGCCAGCAGACGGGACGGTTCCTACGAGCAGTACTTC. Translation: CASRRDGSYEQYF.

This chain links TRBV7-2 with TRBJ2-7; 12 bases fit TRBD2. The CDR3 contains 15 residues. Germline lookup yields CDR1 SGHTA and CDR2 FQGNSA. Unmatched junction bases numbered 4, after V lost 1 base and J lost 6 bases. CDR3 DNA: TGTGCCAGCAGCTTAGAGGCTAGCGGGGGGGCCGAGCAGTACTTC. Protein: CASSLEASGGAEQYF.

Relative to its sample, this clone is medium-sized. V usage is TRBV7-3 and J usage is TRBJ2-1; 7 bases line up with TRBD2. In germline, CDR1 is SGHTA, CDR2 FQGTGA. The CDR3 extends over 14 amino acids. V shed 3 bases and J 8 bases; nucleotides not matched to a gene: 7. As DNA, the CDR3 is TGTGCCAGCAGCTTGACAGCGGGGTGGGATGAGCAGTTCTTC. It yields the protein CASSLTAGWDEQFF. The whole variable domain, remainder taken from reference TRBV7-3 and TRBJ2-1, is GAGVSQTPSNKVTEKGKYVELRCDPISGHTALYWYRQSLGQGPEFLIYFQGTGAADDSGLPNDRFFAVRPEGSVSTLKIQRTERGDSAVYLCASSLTAGWDEQFFGPGTRLTVL.

The rearrangement links TRBV10-3 to TRBJ2-7, with no clear D. The germline V gene encodes CDR1 ENHRY and CDR2 SYGVKD. The ends were cut back, 4 bases at V and 1 base at J, with 8 bases in the middle. The CDR3 runs to 13 residues. CDR3 loop: CAISALASYEQYF. The CDR3 DNA is TGTGCCATCAGTGCGCTGGCATCCTACGAGCAGTACTTC.

This clone was counted between two and nine times. This chain links TRBV5-1 with TRBJ2-2; TRBD1 or TRBD2 may be the D gene (5 bases each). The germline V and J ends were trimmed by 0 bases and 6 bases, with 12 bases remaining between them. Germline values: CDR1 SGHRS, CDR2 YFSETQ. This CDR3 is 15 amino acids long. CDR3 DNA sequence: TGCGCCAGCAGCTTGGTTCTAGTGGGGGCCGGGGAGCTGTTTTTT. Translated: CASSLVLVGAGELFF.

Comment on this clone: At one end, the junction sequence differs from germline, possibly due to a read error. The genes are TRBV7-2 and TRBJ2-1; a weak D match, TRBD2 (6 bases). The CDR3 covers 15 residues. Germline-derived CDR1 and CDR2 are SGHTA and FQGNSA. The CDR3 nucleotides read TGTGCCAGCAGGTTAGCGGATTCCTCCTACAATGAGCAGTTCTTC. Residues: CASRLADSSYNEQFF.

The chain has TRBV5-1 and TRBJ2-1; no clear D. Trimming cost V 4 bases and J 5 bases, with 4 bases left between them. The length of the CDR3 is 11 residues. Per the germline V gene, CDR1 is SGHRS and CDR2 is YFSETQ. The CDR3 here is CASSPDNEQFF. The CDR3 DNA reads TGCGCCAGCAGCCCCGACAATGAGCAGTTCTTC.

The chain's CDR3 is CASSLIDRLQETQYF. DNA of the CDR3: TGTGCCAGCAGCTTAATCGACAGACTCCAAGAGACCCAGTACTTC. The V call is TRBV5-6, the J call TRBJ2-5; possible D gene TRBD1, 5 bases. V was cut by 2 bases and J by 1 base, with 12 bases left in between. The CDR3 spans 15 residues. Germline CDR1 SGHDT, CDR2 YYEEEE.

The V gene is TRBV11-3, the J gene TRBJ2-3; 7 bases are shared with TRBD2. Germline V gene data show CDR1 as SGHNT and CDR2 as YENEEA. The CDR3 is made up of 16 amino acids. The V and J ends lost 2 bases and 0 bases, in that order; junction bases with no gene match: 5. CDR3 sequence (DNA): TGTGCCAGCAGCTTAATTTTCGGGAGGAGCACAGATACGCAGTATTTT. Its protein product is CASSLIFGRSTDTQYF.

This rearrangement joins TRBV30 to TRBJ2-2; D ambiguous. Germline lookup yields CDR1 GTSNPN and CDR2 SVGIG (reference sequence). Trimming cost V 4 bases and J 5 bases, with 11 bases left between them. CDR3 length: 13 residues. DNA for the CDR3: TGTGCCTGGACTATCCTCCTTACCGGGGAGCTGTTTTTT. Translation: CAWTILLTGELFF.

V and J are TRBV7-9 and TRBJ1-5, with TRBD1 identical over 10 bases. This CDR3 is 16 amino acids long. V was pared by 5 bases and J by 3 bases, with 7 bases of the junction left unmatched. Per the germline V gene, CDR1 is SEHNR and CDR2 is FQNEAQ (reference sequence). The CDR3 protein is CASSRTGTGDNQPQHF. CDR3 nucleotide sequence: TGTGCCAGCAGCCGAACCGGGACAGGGGACAATCAGCCCCAGCATTTT. Full variable domain (rest looked up from reference TRBV7-9 and TRBJ1-5): DTGVSQNPRHKITKRGQNVTFRCDPISEHNRLYWYRQTLGQGPEFLTYFQNEAQLEKSRLLSDRFSAERPKGSFSTLEIQRTEQGDSAMYLCASSRTGTGDNQPQHFGDGTRLSIL.

V and J are TRBV6-5 and TRBJ1-1, with D uncertain. Trimming took off 0 bases at V and 7 bases at J, with 9 bases between the two ends. Germline assignment: CDR1 MNHEY and CDR2 SVGAGI. This CDR3 is built from 13 residues. The DNA for the CDR3 is TGTGCCAGCAGTTACTCGACAAACGGTGAAGCTTTCTTT. It encodes CASSYSTNGEAFF.

CDR3 DNA sequence: TGTGCCAGCGGGCCAGTCACAGATACGCAGTATTTT. Amino acid sequence: CASGPVTDTQYF. V and J are TRBV2 and TRBJ2-3; D unclear. This CDR3 contains 12 residues. Trimming took off 8 bases at V and 2 bases at J, with 8 bases between the two ends. Germline V CDR1 and CDR2: SNHLY, FYNNEI.

The V and J genes are TRBV6-4 and TRBJ1-2; D gene uncertain. The germline gives CDR1 MRHNA, CDR2 SNTAGT. The V gene lost 9 bases and the J gene lost 3 bases, with 20 bases spanning the gap. The CDR3 sequence is 15 residues long. In DNA form, the CDR3 reads TGTGCCAGAGACGGCCCTCCAAAAGAGGACTATGGCTACACCTTC. Amino acid sequence: CARDGPPKEDYGYTF.

This clone was seen only once. The V and J genes are TRBV19 and TRBJ1-2, with 7 bases identical to TRBD1. The length of the CDR3 is 14 residues. The germline V gene encodes CDR1 LNHDA and CDR2 SQIVND (reference sequence). V was clipped by 7 bases and J by 2 bases; unmatched bases: 7. The CDR3 sequence is CASTTPGQNYGYTF. The DNA for the CDR3 is TGTGCCAGTACAACTCCGGGACAGAACTATGGCTACACCTTC.

The gene calls are TRBV21-1 and TRBJ2-7. TRBV21-1 is noted as a pseudogene. CDR3 size: 8 residues. CDR3 DNA sequence: TGTGCCAGCTACGAGCAGTACTTC. Its translation: CASYEQYF.

The chain combines TRBV7-3 with TRBJ1-1; D is possibly TRBD1 (6 bases). The CDR3 totals 11 residues. Trimming stripped 8 bases from V and 8 bases from J, with 12 bases between. Germline CDR1 is SGHTA and CDR2 is FQGTGA. The CDR3: CASSRTEEAFF. The CDR3 nucleotides read TGTGCCAGCTCACGGACAGAAGAAGCTTTCTTT.

About this clone: Other DNA sequences in this specimen translate into the identical CDR3. The V and J genes are TRBV6-6 and TRBJ1-1, with no clear D. Germline V gene data show CDR1 as MNHNY and CDR2 as SVGAGI (reference sequence). This CDR3 region has 13 residues. The germline V and J ends were trimmed by 5 bases and 1 base, with 8 bases remaining between them. The CDR3 nucleotides read TGTGCCAGCAGTCCGCTGGGGAACACTGAAGCTTTCTTT. It yields the protein CASSPLGNTEAFF.

The chain joins TRBV28 to TRBJ2-2; maybe TRBD2 (6 bases). The CDR3 is made up of 14 amino acids. Germline lookup yields CDR1 MDHEN and CDR2 SYDVKM. V shed 3 bases and J shed 7 bases, with 12 bases lying between them. CDR3 sequence reads: CASSLGLHGGELFF. The DNA of the CDR3 is TGTGCCAGCAGTTTGGGACTCCACGGCGGGGAGCTGTTTTTT.

This chain uses TRBV9 with TRBJ2-1; 11 nucleotides align to TRBD2. This CDR3 is 16 amino acids long. Germline CDR1 and CDR2: SGDLS and YYNGEE. The trim removed 2 bases at V and 2 bases at J, leaving 3 bases unmatched. The DNA of the CDR3 is TGTGCCAGCAGCGTTAGCGGGAGGGCTACCTACAATGAGCAGTTCTTC. Amino acids: CASSVSGRATYNEQFF.

The CDR3 DNA reads TGTGCCAGCAGCCAAGGGGCGAACACTGAAGCTTTCTTT. It is translated as CASSQGANTEAFF. V is TRBV4-2 and J is TRBJ1-1; no clear D gene. Germline CDR1 is LGHNA and CDR2 is YNFKEQ. The CDR3 has 13 amino acids. V was shortened by 1 base and J by 1 base, with 4 bases between the two germline ends.

This clone was found once. The chain links TRBV7-2 to TRBJ2-5, with a weak D call TRBD2 (7 bases). V gave up 5 bases and J gave up 1 base, with 14 bases separating them. The CDR3 is made up of 15 amino acids. Germline CDR1 SGHTA, CDR2 FQGNSA. The CDR3: CASSPRGGSQETQYF. The CDR3 DNA is TGTGCCAGCAGCCCCAGGGGAGGGTCCCAAGAGACCCAGTACTTC.